Below are 19 T cell receptor beta chains sequenced from a single sample in a study of CD8 T cells in ankylosing spondylitis. TCRdb re-analysed the 5' RACE reads in MiXCR, keeping a single row per CDR3 protein. Of approximately 100,000 distinct CDR3 sequences in the sample, less than 25% were seen once. The source material was synovial fluid, either unsorted or a sorted T cell fraction (not recorded which). The receptors here all came from a male donor with ankylosing spondylitis.

This sequence joins TRBV5-1 and TRBJ2-1; tentatively, D is TRBD2 (6 bases). Trimming took off 0 bases at V and 4 bases at J, with 14 bases between the two ends. Germline CDR1 reads SGHRS; CDR2 reads YFSETQ. The CDR3 runs to 16 residues. CDR3 protein: CASSLATIAAYNEQFF. In DNA form, the CDR3 reads TGCGCCAGCAGCTTGGCCACGATAGCGGCATACAATGAGCAGTTCTTC.

J is TRBJ2-7 and V is TRBV7-9; D not resolved. The CDR3 consists of 12 residues. In germline, CDR1 is SEHNR, CDR2 FQNEAQ (reference sequence). Deletions cut 1 base from V and 2 bases from J, with 3 bases between. The CDR3 spells CASSLGAYEQYV. CDR3 DNA sequence: TGTGCCAGCAGCTTAGGTGCCTACGAGCAGTACGTC.

In its sample, this clonotype was seen a few times. The V gene is TRBV20-1, the J gene TRBJ2-3, with 7 bases identical to TRBD2. V dropped 3 bases and J dropped 4; count of bases not matched to a gene: 13. Per germline, CDR1 DFQATT and CDR2 SNEGSKA (reference sequence). The CDR3 length is 16 residues. The CDR3 is CSARDLGLAEADTQYF. In DNA form, the CDR3 reads TGCAGTGCTAGGGACCTAGGGCTAGCGGAAGCAGATACGCAGTATTTT.

This clonotype was counted only a few times. The genes are TRBV7-9 and TRBJ2-3; D unresolved. Per the germline V gene, CDR1 is SEHNR and CDR2 is FQNEAQ (reference sequence). V was clipped by 1 base and J by 0 bases, with 8 bases between them. The CDR3 covers 15 residues. The CDR3 loop is CASSLDRTSTDTQYF. CDR3 in DNA: TGTGCCAGCAGCTTAGACCGAACCAGCACAGATACGCAGTATTTT. Full variable domain (missing parts from reference TRBV7-9 and TRBJ2-3): DTGVSQNPRHKITKRGQNVTFRCDPISEHNRLYWYRQTLGQGPEFLTYFQNEAQLEKSRLLSDRFSAERPKGSFSTLEIQRTEQGDSAMYLCASSLDRTSTDTQYFGPGTRLTVL.

This clonotype has just a few counts. The chain uses TRBV3-1 and TRBJ2-1; TRBD1 aligns across 8 bases. Per the germline V gene, CDR1 is LGHDT and CDR2 is YNNKEL (reference sequence). The length of the CDR3 is 14 residues. The ends lost 4 bases at V and 6 bases at J; junction bases unmatched: 5. For the CDR3, the DNA is TGTGCCAGCAGCCTCGGACAGGGAGGCAATGAGCAGTTCTTC. The encoded protein is CASSLGQGGNEQFF.

The V gene is TRBV27, the J gene TRBJ2-7; D is possibly TRBD2 (6 bases). Germline V CDR1 and CDR2: MNHEY, SMNVEV (reference sequence). V was cut by 3 bases and J by 0 bases, with 12 bases left in between. CDR3 size: 15 residues. The DNA of the CDR3 is TGTGCCAGCAGTTTGGCCCAGCGGGCCTCCTACGAGCAGTACTTC. Translation gives CASSLAQRASYEQYF.

This clonotype was seen a handful of times. The chain couples TRBV18 to TRBJ1-1, with D unclear. V lost 4 bases, J lost 8 bases, and 14 bases lay in between. This CDR3 is 13 amino acids long. Germline V lookup: CDR1 KGHSH, CDR2 LQKENI. The DNA of the CDR3 is TGTGCCAGCTCACACGGTCCTCCCAAGGAAGCTTTCTTT. Protein product: CASSHGPPKEAFF. The full variable domain, with the rest looked up from reference TRBV18 and TRBJ1-1, is NAGVMQNPRHLVRRRGQEARLRCSPMKGHSHVYWYRQLPEEGLKFMVYLQKENIIDESGMPKERFSAEFPKEGPSILRIQQVVRGDSAAYFCASSHGPPKEAFFGQGTRLTVV.

CDR3 DNA: TGCGCCAGCAGCCGCAAACTAGCGGGAGAGGGGTTTTCGGTTGAGCAGTTCTTC. Translated, it gives CASSRKLAGEGFSVEQFF. The chain recombines TRBV5-1 with TRBJ2-1, with 11 nucleotides matching TRBD2. This CDR3 is built from 18 residues. CDR1 is SGHRS and CDR2 is YFSETQ in the germline V gene. With V trimmed by 4 bases and J by 9 bases, 18 bases remained unmatched.

The rearrangement links TRBV10-3 to TRBJ2-3; 9 bases map to TRBD1. Looked up from germline, CDR1 is ENHRY and CDR2 is SYGVKD. This CDR3 has 13 amino acids. V gave up 4 bases and J gave up 11 bases; unmatched junction bases: 7. The DNA for the CDR3 is TGTGCCATCAGTGCCCCCCGGACAGGGGTGCAGTATTTT. As protein: CAISAPRTGVQYF.

There are many counts of this clonotype. The J gene is TRBJ1-1, the V gene TRBV7-9; the D is unclear. Germline V lookup: CDR1 SEHNR, CDR2 FQNEAQ (reference sequence). V lost 5 bases and J lost 1, with 5 bases in between. CDR3 length: 12 amino acids. The CDR3 nucleotides read TGTGCCAGCAGCCGTACGAACACTGAAGCTTTCTTT. Amino acid sequence: CASSRTNTEAFF.

The gene calls are TRBV20-1 and TRBJ1-5; possible D gene TRBD1, 6 bases. The CDR3 runs 15 residues. V lost 3 bases and J 0 bases, leaving 12 bases between the germline ends. Looked up from germline, CDR1 is DFQATT and CDR2 is SNEGSKA (reference sequence). The CDR3 DNA follows: TGCAGTGCTAGCCACGGGGGACATAGCAATCAGCCCCAGCATTTT. Its translation is CSASHGGHSNQPQHF.

V gene TRBV15 combines with J gene TRBJ2-3; weak D call: TRBD1 (5 bases). The germline V and J ends were trimmed by 5 bases and 0 bases, with 18 bases remaining between them. CDR3 length: 17 amino acids. CDR1 is LNHNV, CDR2 YYDKDF, per germline (reference sequence). CDR3: CATSDSRKSASTDTQYF. The CDR3 DNA follows: TGTGCCACCAGCGACAGTAGAAAGTCCGCTAGCACAGATACGCAGTATTTT. Complete variable domain (other parts from reference TRBV15 and TRBJ2-3): DAMVIQNPRYQVTQFGKPVTLSCSQTLNHNVMYWYQQKSSQAPKLLFHYYDKDFNNEADTPDNFQSRRPNTSFCFLDIRSPGLGDTAMYLCATSDSRKSASTDTQYFGPGTRLTVL.

The chain has TRBV18 and TRBJ2-5, with D perhaps TRBD1 (5 bases). Germline V gene lookup returns CDR1 KGHSH and CDR2 LQKENI. V shed 8 bases and J shed 3 bases, with 25 bases lying between them. The CDR3 totals 17 residues. This chain's CDR3 is CASHDGAEGPPEETQYF. The CDR3 bases are TGTGCCAGCCATGATGGGGCAGAAGGTCCGCCAGAAGAGACCCAGTACTTC.

V gene TRBV5-1 combines with J gene TRBJ1-2, with D possibly TRBD1 on 6 matching bases. From germline, CDR1 is SGHRS and CDR2 YFSETQ. This CDR3 has 15 amino acids. Deletions cut 2 bases from V and 1 base from J, with 12 bases between. CDR3 sequence reads: CASSFTRDNNYGYTF. The CDR3 DNA follows: TGCGCCAGCAGCTTTACCAGGGACAATAACTATGGCTACACCTTC.

This clonotype was counted a few times. The genes are TRBV5-1 and TRBJ2-3; 7 nucleotides align to TRBD2. The CDR3 spans 15 residues. J was trimmed by 4 bases and V by 0 bases; bases with no gene match: 5. CDR1 is SGHRS, CDR2 YFSETQ, per germline. The chain's CDR3 is CASSLGGGDADTQYF. In nucleotides, the CDR3 is TGCGCCAGCAGCTTGGGCGGGGGAGATGCAGATACGCAGTATTTT.

The rearrangement joins TRBV7-9 to TRBJ2-3, with no clear D. V was pared by 1 base and J by 2 bases, with 10 bases between. Germline loops: CDR1 SEHNR, CDR2 FQNEAQ (reference sequence). The CDR3 extends over 15 amino acids. For the CDR3, the DNA is TGTGCCAGCAGCTTAGGTGACACATACACAGATACGCAGTATTTT. It specifies CASSLGDTYTDTQYF.

This clonotype showed up just a few times. V usage is TRBV5-1 and J usage is TRBJ2-5, with 14 bases fitting TRBD2. Germline CDR1 is SGHRS and CDR2 is YFSETQ. J gave up 5 bases and V 4 bases, and 7 bases lay outside the gene matches. The CDR3 spans 16 residues. The CDR3 reads CASSPRLAGGSETQYF. In DNA, the CDR3 is TGCGCCAGCAGCCCTCGACTAGCGGGAGGGTCGGAGACCCAGTACTTC.

This clonotype has more than one count but fewer than ten. The V and J genes are TRBV28 and TRBJ1-2; perhaps TRBD1 as D (6 bases). This CDR3 has 14 residues. Germline CDR1 and CDR2: MDHEN and SYDVKM. Trimming cost V 2 bases and J 4 bases, with 11 bases left between them. As DNA, the CDR3 is TGTGCCAGCAGTTTAACTGACAGGAGCTATGGCTACACCTTC. Translating gives CASSLTDRSYGYTF.

This clonotype was seen ten or more times. The rearrangement joins TRBV12-3 or TRBV12-4 to TRBJ1-2; D is undetermined. Trimming pared 5 bases from V and 5 bases from J, leaving 12 bases between. CDR3 length equals 13 residues. This CDR3 is CASSPLGLYGYTF. The CDR3 nucleotides read TGTGCCAGCAGTCCTCTCGGGCTTTATGGCTACACCTTC.